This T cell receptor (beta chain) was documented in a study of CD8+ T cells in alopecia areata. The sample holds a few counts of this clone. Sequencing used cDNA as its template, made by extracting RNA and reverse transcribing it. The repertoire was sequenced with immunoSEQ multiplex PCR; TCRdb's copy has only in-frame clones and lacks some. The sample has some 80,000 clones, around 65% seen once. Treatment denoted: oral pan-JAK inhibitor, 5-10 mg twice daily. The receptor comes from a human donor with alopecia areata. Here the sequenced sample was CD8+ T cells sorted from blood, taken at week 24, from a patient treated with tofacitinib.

The CDR3: CAITEGADTEAFF. CDR3 DNA: TGTGCCATCACCGAAGGGGCGGACACTGAAGCTTTCTTT. V is TRBV10-3 and J is TRBJ1-1, with a tentative D call TRBD1 (5 bases). V shed 7 bases and J shed 3 bases, with 12 bases lying between them. Germline assignment: CDR1 ENHRY and CDR2 SYGVKD. The CDR3 loop spans 13 amino acids.